Below, 14 T cell receptor beta chains from the same sample are listed, as sequenced in a study of CD8 T cells in Susac syndrome. Random-hexamer reverse transcription was applied to about 0.5 to 1 ug RNA. A single record per CDR3 protein comes from TCRdb applying MiXCR to the immunoSEQ multiplex PCR reads. Counted here are about 430,000 distinct CDR3 sequences, 75% to 90% occurring once; the ten biggest clones make up 0.09% to 0.15%. What was sequenced was CD8+ T cells from PBMCs. The origin of the receptors is a human donor with multiple sclerosis.

The chain has TRBV2 and TRBJ1-1; D not resolved. The CDR3 covers 11 residues. CDR1 and CDR2 from the germline V gene are SNHLY and FYNNEI. CDR3 coding DNA: TGTGCTTGGACGGTGAACACTGAAGCTTTCTTT. Translation: CAWTVNTEAFF.

The CDR3 DNA is TGTGCCTGGAGTGAACAGGGTGACTCCTACGAGCAGTACTTC. The encoded protein is CAWSEQGDSYEQYF. The chain joins TRBV30 to TRBJ2-7; perhaps TRBD1 as D (6 bases). Germline V lookup: CDR1 GTSNPN, CDR2 SVGIG (reference sequence). V lost 1 base and J lost 0, with 10 bases in between. CDR3 length equals 14 residues.

The V gene is TRBV7-9, the J gene TRBJ2-1, with a possible D match to TRBD2 (6 bases). Germline CDR1 and CDR2: SEHNR and FQNEAQ (reference sequence). CDR3 size: 15 residues. Trimming left V 1 base short and J 5 bases short, with 12 bases between. The CDR3 loop reads CASSLELGGHNEQFF. CDR3 bases: TGTGCCAGCAGCTTAGAACTGGGGGGACACAATGAGCAGTTCTTC.

This clonotype was picked up a small number of times. This sequence joins TRBV29-1 and TRBJ2-3; D is unresolved. V lost 1 base and J 5 bases, leaving 4 bases between the germline ends. The CDR3 extends over 11 amino acids. Germline V gene lookup returns CDR1 SQVTM and CDR2 ANQGSEA. Here the CDR3 DNA reads TGCAGCGTTGAAGGGCTAGATACGCAGTATTTT. Its protein is CSVEGLDTQYF.

This clonotype has more than one count but fewer than ten. The chain employs TRBV5-1 and TRBJ1-1; TRBD1 agrees at 12 bases. CDR3 size: 14 residues. J gave up 4 bases and V 4 bases, and 2 bases lay outside the gene matches. In germline, CDR1 is SGHRS, CDR2 YFSETQ. The CDR3 protein is CASSTGQGATEAFF. Written as DNA, the CDR3 is TGCGCCAGCAGCACGGGACAGGGGGCCACTGAAGCTTTCTTT.

The CDR3 is CASSRHHPGLDPNEQYF. Here the CDR3 DNA reads TGCGCCAGCAGCCGCCACCATCCGGGACTAGACCCTAACGAGCAGTACTTC. The gene calls are TRBV4-1 and TRBJ2-7, with TRBD2 matching 8 bases. The length of the CDR3 is 17 residues. Germline V CDR1 and CDR2: MGHRA, YSYEKL. After removal of 4 bases from V and 5 bases from J, the junction contained 16 bases not matched to a gene.

The rearrangement links TRBV20-1 to TRBJ2-1; the match to TRBD2 covers 7 bases. The V gene end was trimmed by 3 bases and the J gene end by 7 bases; junction bases not matched to a gene: 9. Germline CDR1 is DFQATT and CDR2 is SNEGSKA (reference sequence). The CDR3 is 14 amino acids. The chain's CDR3 is CSASRRETSNEQFF. CDR3 in DNA: TGCAGTGCTAGTAGGCGGGAGACAAGTAATGAGCAGTTCTTC.

The DNA of the CDR3 is TGCGCCAGCAGTGGACCGGGACAGGACGAGCAGTACTTC. This gives the protein CASSGPGQDEQYF. The chain employs TRBV10-1 and TRBJ2-7; 8 bases match TRBD1. The CDR3 contains 13 residues. CDR1 is WNHNN and CDR2 is SYGVQD in the germline V gene (reference sequence). V was pared by 4 bases and J by 5 bases, with 4 bases of the junction left unmatched.

The chain employs TRBV2 and TRBJ2-1; D is undetermined. Germline CDR1 SNHLY, CDR2 FYNNEI. Trimming cost V 2 bases and J 2 bases, with 7 bases left between them. The CDR3 sequence is 14 residues long. CDR3 loop: CASSEFSPYNEQFF. CDR3 sequence (DNA): TGTGCCAGCAGTGAATTCTCCCCCTACAATGAGCAGTTCTTC.

The V call is TRBV5-6, the J call TRBJ2-7; 9 nucleotides line up with TRBD2. Germline CDR1 is SGHDT and CDR2 is YYEEEE. The CDR3 consists of 14 residues. The J segment lost 7 bases and the V segment lost 0 bases, leaving 5 bases of the junction unmatched. CDR3 nucleotide sequence: TGTGCCAGCAGCTTGGTGGCTAGCGGGACGGAGCAGTACTTC. Its protein product is CASSLVASGTEQYF. The full variable domain, rest sourced from reference TRBV5-6 and TRBJ2-7, is DAGVTQSPTHLIKTRGQQVTLRCSPKSGHDTVSWYQQALGQGPQFIFQYYEEEERQRGNFPDRFSGHQFPNYSSELNVNALLLGDSALYLCASSLVASGTEQYFGPGTRLTVT.

The chain is built from TRBV4-1 and TRBJ1-1; D gene unclear. Germline-derived CDR1 and CDR2 are MGHRA and YSYEKL. With 5 bases removed from V and 9 bases from J, the gap between germline ends came to 16 bases. The CDR3 consists of 13 residues. CDR3 bases: TGCGCCAGCAGCTACGGGGTCCAAAGCAAAGCTTTCTTT. Protein product: CASSYGVQSKAFF.

This sequence joins TRBV12-3 or TRBV12-4 and TRBJ1-5; maybe TRBD1 (6 bases). The length of the CDR3 is 14 residues. The V gene lost 1 base and the J gene lost 11 bases, with 15 bases spanning the gap. CDR3 sequence: CASSLEEGGKAQHF. In DNA, the CDR3 is TGTGCCAGCAGTTTAGAAGAGGGGGGAAAGGCCCAGCATTTT.

The chain combines TRBV6-2 or TRBV6-3 with TRBJ2-7; D is possibly TRBD1 (6 bases). The V end lost 6 bases, the J end lost 4 bases, and 16 bases lay between the germline ends. In germline, CDR1 is MNHEY, CDR2 SVGEGT. The CDR3 covers 14 residues. The CDR3 spells CASSSGQFVYEQYF. Here the CDR3 DNA reads TGTGCCAGCAGCTCAGGACAGTTCGTGTACGAGCAGTACTTC.

The chain carries TRBV28 and TRBJ1-5, with 8 bases fitting TRBD1. Germline CDR1 and CDR2: MDHEN and SYDVKM. The CDR3 length is 12 residues. The V gene end was trimmed by 2 bases and the J gene end by 13 bases; junction bases not matched to a gene: 4. The CDR3 spells CASSLPRTGQHF. The CDR3 DNA sequence: TGTGCCAGCAGTTTACCGCGGACAGGGCAGCATTTT.